This record covers a single TCR beta chain. Its antigen is currently unknown. cDNA synthesis used the whole RNA isolate, giving expressed TCRB sequences. Libraries were prepared by immunoSEQ multiplex PCR; TCRdb keeps only in-frame clonotypes and omits some of them. The sample has around 650,000 clones; under 15% are singletons. The CDR3 runs to 16 residues. The germline CDR1 and CDR2 sequences are SGHDT and YYEEEE. The trim removed 3 bases at V and 5 bases at J, leaving 10 bases unmatched. This sample is drawn from a study of beta chain features in type 1 diabetes. General study points: A closer apparent resemblance between naive, central memory and Treg TCRB repertoires was seen in patients than in healthy donors. Sequencing of cDNA might inflate the share of cells that strongly express TCR. A moderate, significant TCRB CDR3 shortening appeared in type 1 diabetes across four CD4+ subsets. HLA effects on TCRB rearrangement stayed unresolved here.

V and J are TRBV5-6 and TRBJ1-2; 10 bases are a match to TRBD1. Input material: naive CD4+ T cells from blood. The TCR originated in a young man with type 1 diabetes. The DNA for the CDR3 is TGTGCCAGCAGCTCCGTGCCCGGGACAGGGGAGTATGGCTACACCTTC. This encodes CASSSVPGTGEYGYTF.